These 8 T cell receptor beta chains were sequenced from one sample in a study of blood T cells in healthy people across ages (dated by TCRdb to between 2014 and 2017). Preparation of the library involved 5' RACE. The sequencing machine was an Illumina HiSeq 2500. A second PCR of about 7 to 12 cycles was run with a J-beta primer mix and a sample-barcoded 5' primer. The public reads were quality trimmed at Q25 with fastp and then assembled into clones with MiXCR by TCRdb, keeping productive beta chains. When rows share a CDR3 protein, they turn into one entry using the most common DNA and genes. The sample table records almost 1 million distinct CDR3 sequences; roughly 50% of these occur just once. The ten largest clones add up to around 21% of the sample. Sequenced: blood. The receptor set was obtained from a woman aged 60-70 years in good health.

The chain carries TRBV27 and TRBJ2-1, with 8 nucleotides matching TRBD2. Germline V gene sequence: CDR1 MNHEY, CDR2 SMNVEV (reference sequence). Losses at the gene ends were 2 bases for V and 2 bases for J; bases not matched to a gene: 8. This CDR3 spans 17 amino acids. The CDR3 DNA reads as TGTGCCAGCAGTTTAACGACGGGACTAGGTACCTACAATGAGCAGTTCTTC. Residues: CASSLTTGLGTYNEQFF.

Concerning this clonotype itself: At one boundary the junction diverges from the germline segment, which might be a read error. The chain couples TRBV9 to TRBJ2-1; no clear D. Germline-derived CDR1 and CDR2 are SGDLS and YYNGEE. The CDR3 covers 14 residues. The CDR3 region is CASSVGPVDNEQVF. CDR3 nucleotides: TGTGCCAGCAGCGTAGGGCCAGTTGACAATGAGCAGGTCTTC. Full variable domain (outside the CDR3, taken from reference TRBV9 and TRBJ2-1): DSGVTQTPKHLITATGQRVTLRCSPRSGDLSVYWYQQSLDQGLQFLIQYYNGEERAKGNILERFSAQQFPDLHSELNLSSLELGDSALYFCASSVGPVDNEQVFGPGTRLTVL.

The rearrangement joins TRBV29-1 to TRBJ2-5, with D hard to call. Germline V gene lookup returns CDR1 SQVTM and CDR2 ANQGSEA. The length of the CDR3 is 13 residues. V lost 8 bases and J lost 4, with 17 bases in between. CDR3 residues: CSPQVPRVETQYF. CDR3 nucleotides: TGCAGCCCGCAGGTCCCCCGGGTAGAGACCCAGTACTTC. The complete variable domain, with remaining parts taken from reference TRBV29-1 and TRBJ2-5, reads SAVISQKPSRDICQRGTSLTIQCQVDSQVTMMFWYRQQPGQSLTLIATANQGSEATYESGFVIDKFPISRPNLTFSTLTVSNMSPEDSSIYLCSPQVPRVETQYFGPGTRLLVL.

The chain links TRBV9 to TRBJ2-7, with D hard to call. V was trimmed by 7 bases and J by 0 bases, leaving 14 bases between them. CDR3 length: 14 amino acids. Germline assignment: CDR1 SGDLS and CDR2 YYNGEE. CDR3 DNA sequence: TGTGCCAGCTTAGAGACGGGTTTCTCCTACGAGCAGTACTTC. Its translation is CASLETGFSYEQYF.

This sequence joins TRBV7-9 and TRBJ1-6; 9 bases align to TRBD1. J gave up 7 bases and V 5 bases, and 12 bases lay outside the gene matches. The CDR3 has 17 residues. Germline CDR1 reads SEHNR; CDR2 reads FQNEAQ (reference sequence). As DNA, the CDR3 is TGTGCCAGCAGCCAAATGCCAGGACAGGGGAAGAATTCACCCCTCCACTTT. Residues: CASSQMPGQGKNSPLHF.

This chain uses TRBV4-2 with TRBJ2-1; 10 bases agree with TRBD2. V was clipped by 0 bases and J by 6 bases; unmatched bases: 5. The CDR3 extends over 16 amino acids. Germline-derived CDR1 and CDR2 are LGHNA and YNFKEQ. CDR3 bases: TGTGCCAGCAGCCAAGATCGAGGGACTAGCGCCAATGAGCAGTTCTTC. Amino acids: CASSQDRGTSANEQFF.

This chain joins TRBV5-6 and TRBJ2-5; D perhaps matches TRBD1 (6 bases). The CDR3 covers 14 residues. CDR1 is SGHDT and CDR2 is YYEEEE in the germline V gene. The ends were cut back, 2 bases at V and 7 bases at J, with 15 bases in the middle. The CDR3 loop is CASSLQGPSVTQYF. The CDR3 DNA follows: TGTGCCAGCAGCTTACAGGGACCGTCAGTGACCCAGTACTTC.

This clonotype showed up just a few times. J is TRBJ2-7 and V is TRBV20-1; 8 bases agree with TRBD2. This CDR3 has 16 amino acids. J gave up 1 base and V 6 bases, and 14 bases lay outside the gene matches. Germline CDR1 and CDR2: DFQATT and SNEGSKA (reference sequence). The CDR3 sequence: CSASLAARGGSYEQYF. The DNA of the CDR3 is TGCAGTGCCTCTCTAGCGGCCCGCGGGGGGTCCTACGAGCAGTACTTC.